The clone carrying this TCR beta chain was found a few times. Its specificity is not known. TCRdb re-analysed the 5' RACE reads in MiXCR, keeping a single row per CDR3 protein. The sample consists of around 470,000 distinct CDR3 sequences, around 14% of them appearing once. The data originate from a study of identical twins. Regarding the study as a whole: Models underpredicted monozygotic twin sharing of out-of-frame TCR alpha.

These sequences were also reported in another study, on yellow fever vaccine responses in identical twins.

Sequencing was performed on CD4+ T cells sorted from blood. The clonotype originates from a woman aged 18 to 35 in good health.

The CDR3 reads CASSPTSGSRPDTQYF. The CDR3 DNA follows: TGTGCCAGCAGCCCCACTAGCGGGAGCAGACCAGATACGCAGTATTTT. This chain links TRBV11-2 with TRBJ2-3, with 11 bases that match TRBD2. This CDR3 comprises 16 residues. The germline CDR1 and CDR2 sequences are SGHAT and FQNNGV. The V and J ends lost 5 bases and 4 bases, in that order; junction bases with no gene match: 8.